The present TCR beta chain was sequenced within a study of blood T cell repertoires in COVID-19. Study-wide background: Sites in the United States, Italy and Spain provided acute and convalescent COVID-19 samples. PBMCs, B-cell-depleted T cells, or T cells provided the cDNA or gDNA that made up the material.

In the original processing: Amplification from reference gene primers served as the basis for estimated nucleated cell counts. The table came from immunoSEQ multiplex PCR; TCRdb's copy has only in-frame clones and leaves some out. That table furnishes V, J and clone size, whereas the DNA furnished D and trimming. The sample contains fewer than 250,000 clones, over 80% of which appear only once. CDR3 length: 15 residues. V dropped 0 bases and J dropped 0 bases, with 10 bases sitting between them. CDR1 SGHRS and CDR2 YFSETQ come from the germline V gene. The sample consisted of peripheral blood. The V gene is TRBV5-1, the J gene TRBJ2-7; D is perhaps TRBD1 (6 bases). The receptor was isolated from a human donor in a cohort sampled during active COVID-19. Here the CDR3 reads CASSLAGTSSYEQYF. The CDR3 nucleotides are TGCGCCAGCAGCTTGGCCGGGACAAGCTCCTACGAGCAGTACTTC.